This passage covers 10 T cell receptor beta chains from one sample sequenced in a study of T cells of healthy individuals. TCRdb re-called the 5' RACE reads with MiXCR, one entry per CDR3 protein. The sample yields 60,000 to 80,000 distinct CDR3 sequences, roughly 17% seen once. Receptors originate from a human donor in good health.

Ten or more counts support this clonotype. The chain links TRBV10-3 to TRBJ2-7; weak D call: TRBD2 (5 bases). The CDR3 length is 11 residues. The V gene's germline CDR1 is ENHRY and CDR2 SYGVKD. The V end was cut by 8 bases, the J end by 5 bases, with 10 bases between. CDR3 bases: TGTGCCATCTTAAAGGGAGACGAGCAGTACTTC. Protein: CAILKGDEQYF.

This clonotype was observed many times. The rearrangement joins TRBV5-1 to TRBJ2-1; 7 bases are shared with TRBD2. The CDR3 covers 19 residues. Unmatched junction bases numbered 19, after V lost 4 bases and J lost 3 bases. Germline CDR1 SGHRS, CDR2 YFSETQ. The CDR3 sequence: CASSPSLDWPAGRYNEQFF. CDR3 in DNA: TGCGCCAGCAGCCCTTCCTTAGACTGGCCAGCGGGGCGCTACAATGAGCAGTTCTTC.

This clonotype has a handful of counts. CDR3 nucleotides: TGTGCCAGCAGCGTTTCCAGCGGGAGTACAGATACGCAGTATTTT. Its protein product is CASSVSSGSTDTQYF. The rearrangement joins TRBV9 to TRBJ2-3; 8 bases align to TRBD2. The V and J ends lost 2 bases and 3 bases, in that order; junction bases with no gene match: 5. The CDR3 has 15 amino acids. Germline-derived CDR1 and CDR2 are SGDLS and YYNGEE. Full variable domain (outside the CDR3, taken from reference TRBV9 and TRBJ2-3): DSGVTQTPKHLITATGQRVTLRCSPRSGDLSVYWYQQSLDQGLQFLIQYYNGEERAKGNILERFSAQQFPDLHSELNLSSLELGDSALYFCASSVSSGSTDTQYFGPGTRLTVL.

The rearrangement links TRBV6-2 or TRBV6-3 to TRBJ2-7, with a tentative D call TRBD2 (7 bases). The CDR3 is 15 amino acids. Trimming pared 6 bases from V and 3 bases from J, leaving 18 bases between. In germline, CDR1 is MNHEY, CDR2 SVGEGT. The DNA for the CDR3 is TGTGCCAGCAGCAACGGGGGGCCTAGTTTCTACGAGCAGTACTTC. It translates to CASSNGGPSFYEQYF.

In this sample, this clonotype turned up many times. This rearrangement joins TRBV9 to TRBJ1-1, with unresolved D. The germline gives CDR1 SGDLS, CDR2 YYNGEE. V was trimmed by 7 bases and J by 1 base, leaving 14 bases between them. The CDR3 extends over 14 amino acids. The CDR3 region has the DNA TGTGCCAGCGGGCCGAACTTCGCGAACACTGAAGCTTTCTTT. It specifies CASGPNFANTEAFF.

This clonotype was counted only a few times. The V and J genes are TRBV12-3 or TRBV12-4 and TRBJ2-1; 13 positions agree with TRBD2. Trimming took 3 bases from V and 7 from J; bases not matched to a gene: 12. This CDR3 spans 18 amino acids. CDR3 DNA: TGTGCCAGCAGTTTCCCTCCCGAACTAGCGGGGGGGATAAATGAGCAGTTCTTC. Its translation: CASSFPPELAGGINEQFF.

The DNA for the CDR3 is TGTGCCAGCAGCTTAGGACCCACCGCCGAGCAGTACTTC. It is translated as CASSLGPTAEQYF. The chain couples TRBV7-6 to TRBJ2-7, with unresolved D. V was shortened by 1 base and J by 6 bases, with 10 bases between the two germline ends. Germline V gene sequence: CDR1 SGHVS, CDR2 FNYEAQ. The CDR3 spans 13 residues.

This clonotype was observed a few times. The gene calls are TRBV6-2 or TRBV6-3 and TRBJ1-5; D not certain. The V and J ends lost 3 bases and 8 bases respectively, with 5 bases between them. CDR1 is MNHEY and CDR2 is SVGEGT in the germline V gene. The CDR3 consists of 11 residues. The CDR3 DNA sequence: TGTGCCAGCAGTTATCCGGAGCCCCAGCATTTT. This encodes CASSYPEPQHF.

The chain carries TRBV6-5 and TRBJ2-5, with D perhaps matching TRBD1 or TRBD2 (5 bases each). CDR1 is MNHEY, CDR2 SVGAGI, per germline. The CDR3 runs to 12 residues. Between the trimmed V and J ends, which lost 6 bases and 2 bases, there was a span of 7 bases. CDR3: CASRRGQETQYF. The DNA for the CDR3 is TGTGCCAGCAGGAGGGGTCAAGAGACCCAGTACTTC.

The CDR3 loop reads CASKGGGRMEAFF. The CDR3 bases are TGTGCCAGCAAGGGAGGGGGGCGAATGGAAGCTTTCTTT. J is TRBJ1-1 and V is TRBV27; D possibly corresponds to TRBD1 (6 bases). Per the germline V gene, CDR1 is MNHEY and CDR2 is SMNVEV (reference sequence). The germline V and J ends were trimmed by 7 bases and 8 bases, with 17 bases remaining between them. This CDR3 has 13 residues.